The source of this TCR beta chain is a study of T cell changes during pregnancy in multiple sclerosis. TCRdb's copy holds only in-frame clones and misses some; the assay was immunoSEQ multiplex PCR. The profile shows 40,000 to 50,000 clones, 89% of them singletons. Germline V CDR1 and CDR2: SGHNT, YYREEE (reference sequence). V lost 0 bases, J lost 2 bases, and 5 bases lay in between. The CDR3 extends over 13 amino acids. This clone was observed once. This sequence originates from a female donor with multiple sclerosis, enrolled in a pregnancy study. Sequenced here: CD4+ T cells from peripheral blood mononuclear cells, sampled in the first trimester of pregnancy. The chain uses TRBV5-4 and TRBJ2-5; a weak D match, TRBD1 (5 bases). CDR3 sequence reads: CASSLGQQETQYF. CDR3 DNA: TGTGCCAGCAGCTTGGGACAGCAAGAGACCCAGTACTTC.